This T cell receptor (beta chain) is from a study of T cells in Graves' hyperthyroidism and ophthalmopathy. In the study overall: Peripheral blood was drawn at first diagnosis, prior to all treatment. The study's findings and limits: Most thyroid-expanded clonotypes above 0.001 were also found in blood.

RNA transcripts provided the source from which TCR beta CDR3 regions were amplified. The study used the HTBI primer set for a first-round RT-PCR of the TCR CDR3. TCRdb re-called the multiplex PCR reads through MiXCR, storing one row per CDR3 protein. Found here are 350,000 or so distinct CDR3 sequences, around a fifth of them singletons; the top ten hold around 45%. Uncontrolled infection, other autoimmune disease, pregnancy or lactation excluded patients. Fresh 10 ml peripheral blood yielded PBMCs. The CDR3 is 14 residues long. V was cut by 5 bases and J by 8 bases, with 19 bases left in between. Germline CDR1 and CDR2: SGHVS and FNYEAQ. Of note for this clonotype: Its antigen is undetermined.

This clonotype was obtained from a woman between 45 and 65 years old with Graves' hyperthyroidism. The V gene is TRBV7-6, the J gene TRBJ2-7, with D perhaps matching TRBD1 or TRBD2 (6 bases each). Material for sequencing was blood. The CDR3, as DNA: TGTGCCAGCAGCAACTTAGCGGACCGGGACAAGCAGTACTTC. Its translation: CASSNLADRDKQYF.